The 22 T cell receptor beta chains reported below all come from one sample, sequenced in a study of patients and donors after allogeneic stem cell transplantation. TCRdb called the RT-PCR reads again in MiXCR, with one record for every CDR3 protein. The table records around 170,000 distinct CDR3 sequences, roughly 22% of them present only once. Input material: blood, either unsorted or a sorted T cell fraction (not recorded which). All receptors come from a human donor who was either an allogeneic HSCT recipient or a stem cell or donor lymphocyte infusion donor (not recorded which). It is not recorded whose cells these are; they may come from a transplant donor.

J is TRBJ2-7 and V is TRBV12-3 or TRBV12-4; D is undetermined. Between the trimmed V and J ends, which lost 6 bases and 7 bases, there was a span of 16 bases. The CDR3 is 13 residues long. The CDR3 spells CASSPVPQGEQYF. For the CDR3, the DNA is TGTGCCAGCAGCCCTGTCCCCCAAGGGGAGCAGTACTTC.

The chain carries TRBV12-3 or TRBV12-4 and TRBJ1-1; D remains ambiguous. Trimming removed 1 base from V and 10 bases from J, with 16 bases in between. The CDR3 covers 14 residues. CDR3 sequence (DNA): TGTGCCAGCAGTTTAGGAGGGCCCCGTGGAGGAGCTTTCTTT. Encoded protein: CASSLGGPRGGAFF.

V and J are TRBV4-1 and TRBJ1-2, with D possibly TRBD1 on 6 matching bases. V lost 0 bases, J lost 6 bases, and 20 bases lay in between. From germline, CDR1 is MGHRA and CDR2 YSYEKL. The CDR3 loop spans 17 amino acids. For the CDR3, the DNA is TGCGCCAGCAGCCAAGAATTTTGGGGGGGGGCGCGTGATGGCTACACCTTC. Its translation is CASSQEFWGGARDGYTF.

Only a few counts were recorded for this clonotype. The V call is TRBV6-6, the J call TRBJ2-5; D remains unclear. The CDR3 contains 15 residues. V was pared by 2 bases and J by 5 bases, with 15 bases between. The germline gives CDR1 MNHNY, CDR2 SVGAGI (reference sequence). The chain's CDR3 is CASSYARNTRETQYF. CDR3 DNA: TGTGCCAGCAGTTACGCCCGCAACACCAGGGAGACCCAGTACTTC.

This clonotype was seen ten or more times. The chain joins TRBV5-8 to TRBJ1-5; D possibly corresponds to TRBD1 (6 bases). The V gene lost 5 bases and the J gene lost 0 bases, with 12 bases spanning the gap. Germline CDR1 and CDR2: SGHTS and YDEGEE. CDR3 length equals 15 residues. The CDR3: CASRDRGYSNQPQHF. The CDR3 nucleotides read TGTGCCAGCAGGGACAGAGGTTATAGCAATCAGCCCCAGCATTTT.

This chain uses TRBV29-1 with TRBJ1-1, with a possible D match to TRBD1 (5 bases). The CDR3 consists of 13 residues. V was shortened by 6 bases and J by 5 bases, with 16 bases between the two germline ends. Germline V gives CDR1 SQVTM, CDR2 ANQGSEA. The CDR3 nucleotides read TGCAGCGTACGCAGGGATGTAGGTACTGAAGCTTTCTTT. It is translated as CSVRRDVGTEAFF. The entire variable domain, with the rest obtained from reference TRBV29-1 and TRBJ1-1, is as follows: SAVISQKPSRDICQRGTSLTIQCQVDSQVTMMFWYRQQPGQSLTLIATANQGSEATYESGFVIDKFPISRPNLTFSTLTVSNMSPEDSSIYLCSVRRDVGTEAFFGQGTRLTVV.

This chain joins TRBV5-1 and TRBJ2-3; TRBD1 matches at 7 bases. The CDR3 has 14 amino acids. CDR1 and CDR2 (germline): SGHRS, YFSETQ. V lost 3 bases, J lost 1 base, and 2 bases stayed unmatched. The CDR3 loop reads CASSSTGGTDTQYF. The CDR3 DNA reads TGCGCCAGCAGCTCTACAGGGGGCACAGATACGCAGTATTTT.

This clonotype was detected only a few times. The chain employs TRBV18 and TRBJ1-1; D is unclear. The CDR3 consists of 14 residues. Deletions cut 3 bases from V and 0 bases from J, with 8 bases between. CDR1 is KGHSH and CDR2 is LQKENI in the germline V gene. CDR3 sequence (DNA): TGTGCCAGCTCACCGGAGGCTCTGAACACTGAAGCTTTCTTT. Translated: CASSPEALNTEAFF.

The gene calls are TRBV20-1 and TRBJ1-5; D unresolved. The CDR3 has 12 amino acids. Trimming took 3 bases from V and 3 from J, leaving 6 bases between them. Germline V lookup: CDR1 DFQATT, CDR2 SNEGSKA (reference sequence). CDR3 protein: CSASGNNQPQHF. CDR3 DNA: TGCAGTGCTAGTGGTAACAATCAGCCCCAGCATTTT.

This clonotype was detected only a few times. The chain links TRBV5-1 to TRBJ2-1, with TRBD2 matching over 12 bases. CDR3 length: 17 residues. Trimming at V came to 3 bases and at J to 4 bases, leaving 8 bases not matched to a gene. CDR1 is SGHRS and CDR2 is YFSETQ in the germline V gene. The CDR3 DNA reads TGCGCCAGCAGCTCCAGACTAGCGGGAGTCGGTTACAATGAGCAGTTCTTC. It yields the protein CASSSRLAGVGYNEQFF.

This clonotype was observed a few times. The rearrangement uses TRBV12-3 or TRBV12-4 and TRBJ1-1; D gene uncertain. Trimming pared 3 bases from V and 7 bases from J, leaving 12 bases between. The CDR3 is made up of 13 amino acids. The CDR3 sequence is CASSFRSGYEAFF. Here the CDR3 DNA reads TGTGCCAGCAGTTTTCGCAGCGGTTATGAAGCTTTCTTT.

This clonotype has only a few counts. V gene TRBV20-1 combines with J gene TRBJ2-7; no definite D call. The CDR3 length is 14 residues. Germline CDR1 and CDR2: DFQATT and SNEGSKA (reference sequence). Between the trimmed V and J ends, which lost 5 bases and 0 bases, there was a span of 14 bases. DNA of the CDR3: TGCAGTGCTGGCTCCTGGACCAGCTCCTACGAGCAGTACTTC. Protein: CSAGSWTSSYEQYF.

This chain connects TRBV15 to TRBJ1-5, with TRBD1 as a possible D gene (6 bases). Germline V gene sequence: CDR1 LNHNV, CDR2 YYDKDF (reference sequence). With 3 bases removed from V and 1 base from J, the gap between germline ends came to 16 bases. The CDR3 spans 17 residues. The CDR3 region is CATSSPQGLMSNQPQHF. CDR3 nucleotide sequence: TGTGCCACCAGCAGTCCACAGGGATTGATGAGCAATCAGCCCCAGCATTTT.

The V gene is TRBV10-3, the J gene TRBJ1-1; D perhaps matches TRBD1 (6 bases). V lost 5 bases and J lost 2, with 12 bases in between. Per the germline V gene, CDR1 is ENHRY and CDR2 is SYGVKD. This CDR3 region has 14 residues. The CDR3 here is CAISSDGGNTEAFF. In DNA form, the CDR3 reads TGTGCCATCAGTTCCGATGGGGGCAACACTGAAGCTTTCTTT.

This clonotype occurred a few times. V and J are TRBV29-1 and TRBJ2-3; 9 bases align to TRBD1. Germline assignment: CDR1 SQVTM and CDR2 ANQGSEA. Trimming at V came to 0 bases and at J to 8 bases, leaving 6 bases not matched to a gene. This CDR3 has 14 residues. The CDR3 DNA is TGCAGCGTTGAAGATAGACAGGGGGATCTTACGCAGTATTTT. Translating gives CSVEDRQGDLTQYF.

To note about this clonotype: A much larger clone lies a single base off, so this may be a read error. J is TRBJ1-4 and V is TRBV5-1, with TRBD1 identical over 7 bases. CDR1 is SGHRS, CDR2 YFSETQ, per germline. After removal of 2 bases from V and 7 bases from J, the junction contained 5 bases not matched to a gene. CDR3 size: 14 residues. CDR3 nucleotides: TGCGCCAGCAGCTTCCAGGGGGTAGGTGAAAAACTGTTTTTT. As protein: CASSFQGVGEKLFF. The variable domain in full, completed from reference TRBV5-1 and TRBJ1-4, reads KAGVTQTPRYLIKTRGQQVTLSCSPISGHRSVSWYQQTPGQGLQFLFEYFSETQRNKGNFPGRFSGRQFSNSRSEMNVSTLELGDSALYLCASSFQGVGEKLFFGSGTQLSVL.

This clonotype was seen a handful of times. The chain is built from TRBV10-3 and TRBJ2-1; D could derive from TRBD1 or TRBD2 (5 bases each). V shed 6 bases and J shed 6 bases, with 21 bases lying between them. The CDR3 has 16 amino acids. Germline values: CDR1 ENHRY, CDR2 SYGVKD. The chain's CDR3 is CAIRSSGERGINEQFF. The CDR3 region has the DNA TGTGCCATCAGATCGTCCGGGGAGAGGGGTATCAATGAGCAGTTCTTC.

This clonotype was seen a handful of times. This chain connects TRBV5-1 to TRBJ2-6; D is unclear. The CDR3 is 17 amino acids. V lost 0 bases to trimming and J lost 0 bases, with 10 bases between them. The germline gives CDR1 SGHRS, CDR2 YFSETQ. This CDR3 is CASSLVWLSSGANVLTF. The DNA for the CDR3 is TGCGCCAGCAGCTTGGTCTGGCTGAGCTCTGGGGCCAACGTCCTGACTTTC.

This clonotype showed up just a few times. The chain couples TRBV3-1 to TRBJ2-1; no reliable D call. The V end was cut by 0 bases, the J end by 4 bases, with 13 bases between. Germline CDR1 reads LGHDT; CDR2 reads YNNKEL (reference sequence). This CDR3 spans 16 amino acids. The CDR3: CASSQDLGLPYNEQFF. The CDR3, as DNA: TGTGCCAGCAGCCAAGATCTCGGCCTTCCATACAATGAGCAGTTCTTC.

The J gene is TRBJ2-3, the V gene TRBV20-1, with unresolved D. CDR3 length: 12 residues. The germline gives CDR1 DFQATT, CDR2 SNEGSKA (reference sequence). V gave up 2 bases and J gave up 6 bases, with 9 bases separating them. CDR3 sequence reads: CSARRLGDTQYF. The CDR3 DNA reads TGCAGTGCTAGACGGCTAGGGGATACGCAGTATTTT.

This chain uses TRBV7-2 with TRBJ2-4, with TRBD1 identical over 7 bases. V gave up 1 base and J gave up 0 bases; unmatched junction bases: 18. The CDR3 extends over 21 amino acids. CDR1 and CDR2 from the germline V gene are SGHTA and FQGNSA. DNA for the CDR3: TGTGCCAGCAGCTTAGGGACAGGTCCCGGGACCTTAACTATAGCCAAAAACATTCAGTACTTC. Translating gives CASSLGTGPGTLTIAKNIQYF.

This clonotype was counted a few times. The chain carries TRBV5-1 and TRBJ1-1; weak D call: TRBD1 (6 bases). Germline V gene lookup returns CDR1 SGHRS and CDR2 YFSETQ. The CDR3 is 16 amino acids. With 0 bases removed from V and 0 bases from J, the gap between germline ends came to 12 bases. The chain's CDR3 is CASSLVSGVMNTEAFF. The DNA of the CDR3 is TGCGCCAGCAGCTTGGTCTCAGGGGTCATGAACACTGAAGCTTTCTTT.